This record covers a single T cell receptor (beta chain). Antigen: not known. The germline V gene has CDR1 SGHRS and CDR2 YFSETQ. Trimming took 5 bases from V and 1 from J; bases not matched to a gene: 12. The CDR3 contains 18 residues. The record originates from a study of cytomegalovirus exposure and HLA in healthy donors. Findings and limits, study-wide: An observed cluster of highly shared sequence variants was recorded as a likely sequencing artifact.

The PCR used 60 Vbeta and 13 Jbeta primers. The method was immunoSEQ multiplex PCR; TCRdb's version includes in-frame clones alone and lacks a portion of them. Seen here are approximately 79,000 clones, roughly 80% observed once, and the top ten hold 22%. The sample was PBMCs. V usage is TRBV5-1 and J usage is TRBJ2-6; 7 nucleotides align to TRBD1. The sequence derives from a woman in her thirties or forties in good health and CMV-seropositive. CDR3 DNA: TGCGCCAGCAGTAGCTCCGGGACAGCGCCTTCTGGGGCCAACGTCCTGACTTTC. Protein sequence: CASSSSGTAPSGANVLTF.